Following are 15 T cell receptor beta chains from one sample sequenced in a study of graft-versus-host responses after intestinal transplantation. The repertoire was sequenced with immunoSEQ multiplex PCR; TCRdb's copy has only in-frame clones and lacks some. The repertoire holds about 90,000 clones, with roughly 85% as singletons. These receptors have no known antigen. Sequenced here: unstimulated CD4+ T cells sorted from spleen or lymph node cells, sampled before intestinal transplant. The receptor source for this set is a human donor who received an intestinal transplant.

The chain carries TRBV6-6 and TRBJ2-3; 7 bases are a match to TRBD2. The germline V gene encodes CDR1 MNHNY and CDR2 SVGAGI (reference sequence). V shed 10 bases and J 8 bases; nucleotides not matched to a gene: 12. The CDR3 sequence is 13 residues long. CDR3 nucleotide sequence: TGTGCCACCTGCTGGGGGGGAGAGGTTACGCAGTATTTT. Protein: CATCWGGEVTQYF.

The chain links TRBV2 to TRBJ2-3, with a weak D call TRBD2 (6 bases). The CDR3 runs to 14 residues. Germline CDR1 SNHLY, CDR2 FYNNEI. V gave up 10 bases and J gave up 1 base, with 15 bases separating them. CDR3 region: CATLLRERTDTQYF. The CDR3 region has the DNA TGTGCCACTTTATTGCGGGAACGCACAGATACGCAGTATTTT. Full variable domain (remainder filled in from reference TRBV2 and TRBJ2-3): EPEVTQTPSHQVTQMGQEVILRCVPISNHLYFYWYRQILGQKVEFLVSFYNNEISEKSEIFDDQFSVERPDGSNFTLKIRSTKLEDSAMYFCATLLRERTDTQYFGPGTRLTVL.

In its sample, this clone was seen once. This CDR3 reads CASSPSGGNNEQFF. CDR3 nucleotides: TGTGCCAGCTCTCCCAGCGGGGGGAACAATGAGCAGTTCTTC. The rearrangement joins TRBV18 to TRBJ2-1; 9 bases are a match to TRBD2. This CDR3 has 14 amino acids. Germline CDR1 and CDR2: KGHSH and LQKENI. The junction had 5 bases not matched to a gene; V was cut back by 6 bases and J by 5 bases.

This clone came up once. The rearrangement uses TRBV5-1 and TRBJ2-7, with 9 nucleotides matching TRBD2. This CDR3 comprises 16 residues. CDR1 and CDR2 (germline): SGHRS, YFSETQ. The ends lost 4 bases at V and 2 bases at J; junction bases unmatched: 10. The CDR3 DNA is TGCGCCAGCAGCCCCTTGGCGGGGGGGATCGCCTACGAGCAGTACTTC. As protein: CASSPLAGGIAYEQYF.

J is TRBJ2-3 and V is TRBV28; possibly TRBD2 for D (5 bases). Germline V gene lookup returns CDR1 MDHEN and CDR2 SYDVKM. The V end was cut by 1 base, the J end by 0 bases, with 8 bases between. The CDR3 is 15 amino acids. The CDR3 sequence is CASSLSPGSTDTQYF. CDR3 in DNA: TGTGCCAGCAGTTTATCTCCGGGGAGCACAGATACGCAGTATTTT.

This chain connects TRBV6-1 to TRBJ2-4; 11 nucleotides agree with TRBD1. The V gene's germline CDR1 is MNHNS and CDR2 SASEGT. After removal of 2 bases from V and 3 bases from J, the junction contained 6 bases not matched to a gene. The CDR3 covers 17 residues. The CDR3 reads CASSEWGTGGVKNIQYF. Here the CDR3 DNA reads TGTGCCAGCAGTGAATGGGGGACAGGGGGAGTCAAAAACATTCAGTACTTC.

The rearrangement uses TRBV19 and TRBJ2-6; 10 bases agree with TRBD2. The V gene end was trimmed by 7 bases and the J gene end by 3 bases; junction bases not matched to a gene: 18. The CDR3 is 20 amino acids. Germline loops: CDR1 LNHDA, CDR2 SQIVND (reference sequence). The CDR3 protein is CASTLSGRLAGEGGANVLTF. The CDR3 DNA reads TGTGCCAGTACCCTATCCGGCCGGCTAGCGGGAGAAGGTGGGGCCAACGTCCTGACTTTC.

V is TRBV19 and J is TRBJ2-1; 8 bases align to TRBD2. Germline CDR1 LNHDA, CDR2 SQIVND (reference sequence). V lost 7 bases, J lost 3 bases, and 5 bases stayed unmatched. The CDR3 runs to 14 residues. Here the CDR3 DNA reads TGTGCCAGTAATCCGGGGGGGTACTACAATGAGCAGTTCTTC. As protein: CASNPGGYYNEQFF. Together with reference TRBV19 and TRBJ2-1, the CDR3 gives the full variable domain: DGGITQSPKYLFRKEGQNVTLSCEQNLNHDAMYWYRQDPGQGLRLIYYSQIVNDFQKGDIAEGYSVSREKKESFPLTVTSAQKNPTAFYLCASNPGGYYNEQFFGPGTRLTVL.

This clone came up a few times. The rearrangement links TRBV6-6 to TRBJ2-7, with TRBD1 matching 9 bases. Germline assignment: CDR1 MNHNY and CDR2 SVGAGI (reference sequence). V shed 6 bases, J shed 3 bases, and the junction held 3 bases outside the gene matches. This CDR3 spans 13 amino acids. The CDR3 protein is CASRRQGGYEQYF. In DNA form, the CDR3 reads TGTGCCAGCAGGCGACAGGGGGGCTACGAGCAGTACTTC.

This chain connects TRBV5-4 to TRBJ2-2; 9 bases map to TRBD2. Germline-derived CDR1 and CDR2 are SGHNT and YYREEE (reference sequence). There are 17 residues in the CDR3. The V segment lost 4 bases and the J segment 7 bases; nucleotides outside the gene matches: 14. For the CDR3, the DNA is TGTGCCAGCAGCCAAGAAGGCGCGGGAGGGCCTGGCGGGGAGCTGTTTTTT. Its protein product is CASSQEGAGGPGGELFF.

The V call is TRBV5-4, the J call TRBJ2-7; TRBD2 matches at 9 bases. V was clipped by 0 bases and J by 5 bases; unmatched bases: 9. Germline CDR1 reads SGHNT; CDR2 reads YYREEE (reference sequence). This CDR3 has 16 residues. The CDR3 DNA reads TGTGCCAGCAGCTTGGGGGGGGGTAGCGGGAGCAACGAGCAGTACTTC. This codes for CASSLGGGSGSNEQYF.

This sequence joins TRBV5-1 and TRBJ2-4, with 9 nucleotides matching TRBD1. Germline-derived CDR1 and CDR2 are SGHRS and YFSETQ. With 0 bases clipped from V and 1 base from J, the junction kept 2 bases outside the gene matches. The CDR3 runs 16 residues. The CDR3 nucleotides are TGCGCCAGCAGCTTGGGGGACAGGGTGGCCAAAAACATTCAGTACTTC. It codes for CASSLGDRVAKNIQYF. The full variable domain, completed using reference TRBV5-1 and TRBJ2-4, is KAGVTQTPRYLIKTRGQQVTLSCSPISGHRSVSWYQQTPGQGLQFLFEYFSETQRNKGNFPGRFSGRQFSNSRSEMNVSTLELGDSALYLCASSLGDRVAKNIQYFGAGTRLSVL.

This sequence joins TRBV7-6 and TRBJ2-3; D gene unclear. Germline CDR1 reads SGHVS; CDR2 reads FNYEAQ. This CDR3 spans 14 amino acids. V was trimmed by 5 bases and J by 1 base, leaving 10 bases between them. The chain's CDR3 is CASSQAVGTDTQYF. For the CDR3, the DNA is TGTGCCAGCAGCCAAGCTGTAGGCACAGATACGCAGTATTTT. The whole variable domain, remainder taken from reference TRBV7-6 and TRBJ2-3, is GAGVSQSPRYKVTKRGQDVALRCDPISGHVSLYWYRQALGQGPEFLTYFNYEAQQDKSGLPNDRFSAERPEGSISTLTIQRTEQRDSAMYRCASSQAVGTDTQYFGPGTRLTVL.

The gene calls are TRBV6-5 and TRBJ2-1; possible D gene TRBD2, 6 bases. The germline V gene encodes CDR1 MNHEY and CDR2 SVGAGI. V was shortened by 0 bases and J by 1 base, with 7 bases between the two germline ends. This CDR3 is 15 amino acids long. The CDR3 DNA reads TGTGCCAGCAGTTACTCGGCGGGATCCTACAATGAGCAGTTCTTC. It encodes CASSYSAGSYNEQFF.

The chain uses TRBV6-6 and TRBJ2-5; tentatively, D is TRBD1 (6 bases). This CDR3 region has 13 residues. V lost 2 bases, J lost 5 bases, and 9 bases lay in between. Germline V gene lookup returns CDR1 MNHNY and CDR2 SVGAGI (reference sequence). The CDR3 sequence: CASSYGGGETQYF. CDR3 sequence (DNA): TGTGCCAGCAGTTACGGGGGCGGGGAGACCCAGTACTTC.